Below, 21 T cell receptor beta chains from the same sample are listed, as sequenced in a study of blood T cell repertoires in COVID-19. Here immunoSEQ multiplex PCR was the method, and the copy in TCRdb shows in-frame clones only, minus some. This sample has approximately 200,000 clones, with 87% found just once. Sequences were obtained from peripheral blood. The receptors here all came from a man in his sixties who had recovered from COVID-19.

The chain couples TRBV30 to TRBJ2-5; possible D gene TRBD1, 6 bases. The CDR3 spans 13 residues. Germline CDR1 reads GTSNPN; CDR2 reads SVGIG (reference sequence). V lost 3 bases and J 3 bases, leaving 11 bases between the germline ends. This CDR3 is CAWSRGGKETQYF. Written as DNA, the CDR3 is TGTGCCTGGAGCAGGGGCGGTAAAGAGACCCAGTACTTC.

The chain employs TRBV12-5 and TRBJ1-1; weak D call: TRBD1 (6 bases). CDR1 LGHNT and CDR2 FRNRAP come from the germline V gene. The CDR3 covers 15 residues. Trimming took off 0 bases at V and 4 bases at J, with 12 bases between the two ends. The DNA of the CDR3 is TGTGCTAGTGGTTTGGTCTCAGGGGAACTCACTGAAGCTTTCTTT. It encodes CASGLVSGELTEAFF.

V usage is TRBV3-1 (or the pseudogene TRBV3-2) and J usage is TRBJ2-7, with 10 bases lining up with TRBD1. V trimming: 1 base; J trimming: 3 bases; junction bases outside the gene matches: 9. The CDR3 is 17 amino acids. Germline loops: CDR1 LGHDT, CDR2 YNNKEL (reference sequence). CDR3 DNA sequence: TGTGCCAGCAGCCAAGTATCGGACAGGGGGACCCACTACGAGCAGTACTTC. Amino acids: CASSQVSDRGTHYEQYF.

The chain combines TRBV30 with TRBJ2-7; the D gene is possibly TRBD2 (6 bases). CDR1 GTSNPN and CDR2 SVGIG come from the germline V gene (reference sequence). The germline V and J ends were trimmed by 4 bases and 2 bases, with 15 bases remaining between them. The CDR3 covers 14 residues. CDR3 residues: CAWNRRADTYEQYF. The CDR3 nucleotides are TGTGCCTGGAACCGGAGGGCGGACACCTACGAGCAGTACTTC.

The sample holds one count of this clone. The J gene is TRBJ2-2, the V gene TRBV5-4; TRBD1 matches at 9 bases. CDR3 length equals 17 residues. Germline values: CDR1 SGHNT, CDR2 YYREEE (reference sequence). The ends lost 4 bases at V and 5 bases at J; junction bases unmatched: 12. The CDR3 reads CASSVDMRQGVTGELFF. The CDR3 DNA follows: TGTGCCAGCAGCGTAGATATGAGACAGGGGGTTACCGGGGAGCTGTTTTTT. Based on the CDR3 plus reference TRBV5-4 and TRBJ2-2, the full variable domain is ETGVTQSPTHLIKTRGQQVTLRCSSQSGHNTVSWYQQALGQGPQFIFQYYREEENGRGNFPPRFSGLQFPNYSSELNVNALELDDSALYLCASSVDMRQGVTGELFFGEGSRLTVL.

The V gene is TRBV28, the J gene TRBJ1-5; no clear D. Germline CDR1 and CDR2: MDHEN and SYDVKM. CDR3 length: 14 amino acids. V lost 3 bases to trimming and J lost 4 bases, with 10 bases between them. The DNA of the CDR3 is TGTGCCAGCAGTTTGTCAGGCGTTAATCAGCCCCAGCATTTT. Protein product: CASSLSGVNQPQHF.

This rearrangement joins TRBV2 to TRBJ1-5; 7 bases map to TRBD1. The germline V gene encodes CDR1 SNHLY and CDR2 FYNNEI. V dropped 8 bases and J dropped 4; count of bases not matched to a gene: 5. The CDR3 is 13 amino acids. The CDR3 loop reads CASDPGQNQPQHF. CDR3 sequence (DNA): TGTGCCAGCGATCCGGGACAGAATCAGCCCCAGCATTTT.

The chain carries TRBV7-7 and TRBJ2-5; TRBD2 matches at 8 bases. The ends lost 5 bases at V and 2 bases at J; junction bases unmatched: 1. The length of the CDR3 is 13 residues. Per the germline V gene, CDR1 is SSHAT and CDR2 is FNYEAQ (reference sequence). In nucleotides, the CDR3 is TGTGCCAGCAGCCGGGGGGGTCAAGAGACCCAGTACTTC. It specifies CASSRGGQETQYF.

J is TRBJ1-1 and V is TRBV28; tentative D call: TRBD1 (6 bases). CDR1 is MDHEN and CDR2 is SYDVKM in the germline V gene. The CDR3 extends over 13 amino acids. Trimming left V 6 bases short and J 5 bases short, with 13 bases between. CDR3 in DNA: TGTGCCAGCAGGAGTCAGGGGCGGACTGAAGCTTTCTTT. The encoded protein is CASRSQGRTEAFF.

This chain connects TRBV6-5 to TRBJ2-1; 11 bases fit TRBD2. The CDR3 sequence is 16 residues long. V gave up 2 bases and J gave up 5 bases; unmatched junction bases: 5. The germline CDR1 and CDR2 sequences are MNHEY and SVGAGI. Here the CDR3 DNA reads TGTGCCAGCAGTTACGGACTAGCGGGCACAAACAATGAGCAGTTCTTC. Translation gives CASSYGLAGTNNEQFF.

This chain joins TRBV6-5 and TRBJ1-1; D not resolved. The CDR3 loop spans 15 amino acids. Trimming cost V 2 bases and J 0 bases, with 10 bases left between them. Germline loops: CDR1 MNHEY, CDR2 SVGAGI. In nucleotides, the CDR3 is TGTGCCAGCAGTTACGAAGTGGGCATGAACACTGAAGCTTTCTTT. This sequence encodes CASSYEVGMNTEAFF.

The V and J genes are TRBV5-1 and TRBJ2-5, with 8 bases matching TRBD1. In germline, CDR1 is SGHRS, CDR2 YFSETQ. Germline trimming cut 4 bases from V and 1 base from J; bases unmatched to any gene: 6. The CDR3 loop spans 15 amino acids. The CDR3 sequence: CASSVTGALQETQYF. CDR3 DNA sequence: TGCGCCAGCAGCGTGACAGGGGCCCTCCAAGAGACCCAGTACTTC.

The rearrangement uses TRBV6-5 and TRBJ1-6; perhaps TRBD1 as D (6 bases). V lost 8 bases, J lost 7 bases, and 15 bases lay in between. CDR1 is MNHEY, CDR2 SVGAGI, per germline. The length of the CDR3 is 14 residues. The CDR3 nucleotides read TGTGCCAGCGCACCCTCAGGGGACAATTCACCCCTCCACTTT. It translates to CASAPSGDNSPLHF.

The V gene is TRBV6-5, the J gene TRBJ1-2; no clear D. CDR1 and CDR2 (germline): MNHEY, SVGAGI. V was cut by 0 bases and J by 5 bases, with 10 bases left in between. This CDR3 has 14 amino acids. In DNA form, the CDR3 reads TGTGCCAGCAGTTACTCGACTGTCCTGTATGGCTACACCTTC. Its protein product is CASSYSTVLYGYTF.

The chain combines TRBV18 with TRBJ2-3, with TRBD2 identical over 7 bases. Germline assignment: CDR1 KGHSH and CDR2 LQKENI. The CDR3 is 15 residues long. J was trimmed by 2 bases and V by 3 bases; bases with no gene match: 5. The chain's CDR3 is CASSPSAGFTDTQYF. CDR3 DNA sequence: TGTGCCAGCTCACCTTCAGCGGGGTTCACAGATACGCAGTATTTT.

The chain has TRBV12-3 or TRBV12-4 and TRBJ2-1, with a tentative D call TRBD2 (5 bases). The CDR3 has 13 amino acids. Trimming shortened V by 3 bases and J by 10 bases, and 13 bases separated the two germline ends. The chain's CDR3 is CASSFAVAPEQFF. The CDR3 nucleotides are TGTGCCAGCAGTTTTGCAGTAGCGCCAGAGCAGTTCTTC.

The rearrangement joins TRBV3-1 (or the pseudogene TRBV3-2) to TRBJ1-2; D perhaps matches TRBD1 (6 bases). This CDR3 has 13 amino acids. Looked up from germline, CDR1 is LGHDT and CDR2 is YNNKEL (reference sequence). Trimming shortened V by 6 bases and J by 8 bases, and 16 bases separated the two germline ends. The CDR3 coding sequence is TGTGCCAGCAGTTACCGGGACACACAGGGCTACACCTTC. Translating gives CASSYRDTQGYTF.

The rearrangement joins TRBV6-2 or TRBV6-3 to TRBJ2-2, with TRBD2 matching over 10 bases. This CDR3 has 15 amino acids. Unmatched junction bases numbered 0, after V lost 0 bases and J lost 5 bases. Germline CDR1 reads MNHEY; CDR2 reads SVGEGT. CDR3 DNA sequence: TGTGCCAGCAGTTACTCAGCGGGGGGGACCGGGGAGCTGTTTTTT. It is translated as CASSYSAGGTGELFF.

The chain has TRBV29-1 and TRBJ2-3; 7 bases agree with TRBD2. The CDR3 runs to 15 residues. Germline values: CDR1 SQVTM, CDR2 ANQGSEA. Trimming removed 4 bases from V and 4 bases from J; junction bases left unmatched: 11. CDR3 nucleotides: TGCAGCGTTGGGGAGGGCGGGAGTCTCGCAGATACGCAGTATTTT. Protein sequence: CSVGEGGSLADTQYF.

This chain connects TRBV5-1 to TRBJ1-6; 7 bases fit TRBD1. Germline V gene data show CDR1 as SGHRS and CDR2 as YFSETQ. The CDR3 has 14 residues. V shed 4 bases, J shed 10 bases, and the junction held 8 bases outside the gene matches. CDR3 loop: CASSTGQVESPLHF. Here the CDR3 DNA reads TGCGCCAGCAGCACCGGACAGGTGGAATCACCCCTCCACTTT.

The rearrangement joins TRBV5-5 to TRBJ2-1, with 11 positions matching TRBD2. The CDR3 consists of 15 residues. Germline CDR1 SGHKS, CDR2 YYEKEE (reference sequence). V shed 5 bases, J shed 4 bases, and the junction held 5 bases outside the gene matches. CDR3 sequence reads: CASSYTSGGYNEQFF. The DNA of the CDR3 is TGTGCCAGCAGTTATACTAGCGGGGGATACAATGAGCAGTTCTTC.